This T cell receptor beta chain was recorded in a study of cytomegalovirus exposure and HLA in healthy donors. The study ran its PCR with 60 Vbeta and 13 Jbeta primers. Clones were read by immunoSEQ multiplex PCR, and TCRdb kept only the in-frame ones, dropping some. The table lists approximately 130,000 clones, approximately 90% of them singletons, with 5.2% in the top ten. The V gene's germline CDR1 is MNHNY and CDR2 SVGAGI (reference sequence). CDR3 length: 13 amino acids. The V end lost 5 bases, the J end lost 1 base, and 7 bases lay between the germline ends. The sequence was collected from a woman aged 30 to 39 in good health and CMV-seronegative. V usage is TRBV6-6 and J usage is TRBJ2-3; no firm D call. Sequencing was done on a sample of PBMCs. CDR3 sequence: CASSPLGTDTQYF. In nucleotides, the CDR3 is TGTGCCAGCAGTCCACTGGGCACAGATACGCAGTATTTT.